This T cell receptor (beta chain) was captured by sequencing in a study of T cell responses to AZD1222 COVID-19 vaccine. Study-level points and caveats: Baseline serology detected seropositivity in only five to seven AZD1222 recipients. The study sampled repertoires only after the peak T cell response. The donor cohort was predominantly white British with a female majority, and clonal diversity may have been underestimated.

Notes on this clone: Antigen: not known.

This CDR3 is 13 amino acids long. V gave up 4 bases and J gave up 4 bases; unmatched junction bases: 1. CDR1 LGHDT and CDR2 YNNKEL come from the germline V gene (reference sequence). The data were produced by immunoSEQ multiplex PCR, yet TCRdb's version contains in-frame clones alone and is incomplete. There are 100,000 to 150,000 clones in the sample; roughly 82% occur only once, and about 29% lies in the top ten. Whether given at about 4 or about 12 weeks, second doses were pooled. The specimen was peripheral blood, collected 28 days after the second AZD1222 dose. The sequence was collected from an adult who received the AZD1222 COVID-19 vaccine. The V and J genes are TRBV3-1 (or the pseudogene TRBV3-2) and TRBJ1-5; 7 positions agree with TRBD1. CDR3 nucleotides: TGTGCCAGCAGCCTGACAGGGAATCAGCCCCAGCATTTT. As protein: CASSLTGNQPQHF.